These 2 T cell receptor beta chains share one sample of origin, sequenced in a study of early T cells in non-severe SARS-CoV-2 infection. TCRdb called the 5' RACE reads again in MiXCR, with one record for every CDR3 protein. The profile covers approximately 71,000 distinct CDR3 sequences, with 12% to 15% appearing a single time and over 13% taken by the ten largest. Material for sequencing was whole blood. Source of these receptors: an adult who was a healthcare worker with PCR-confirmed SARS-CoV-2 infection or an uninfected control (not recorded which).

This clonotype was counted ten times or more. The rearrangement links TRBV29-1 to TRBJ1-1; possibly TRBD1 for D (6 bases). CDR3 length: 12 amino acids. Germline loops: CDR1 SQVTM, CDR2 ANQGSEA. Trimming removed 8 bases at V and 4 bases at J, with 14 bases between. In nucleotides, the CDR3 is TGCAGCTACACCCAACAGGGCACTGAAGCTTTCTTT. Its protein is CSYTQQGTEAFF.

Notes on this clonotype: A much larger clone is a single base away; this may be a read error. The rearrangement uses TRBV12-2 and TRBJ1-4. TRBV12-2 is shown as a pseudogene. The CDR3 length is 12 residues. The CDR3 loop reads CASHIKTKKLFF. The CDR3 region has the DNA TGTGCAAGTCACATAAAAACTAAAAAACTGTTTTTT.